This T cell receptor beta chain was found in a study of cytomegalovirus exposure and HLA in healthy donors. Use of 60 Vbeta and 13 Jbeta primers characterized the PCR. Method: immunoSEQ multiplex PCR; TCRdb's copy keeps in-frame clones and lacks some. Of approximately 150,000 clones listed, over 60% were seen once; the top ten hold about 1%. V was pared by 4 bases and J by 2 bases, with 12 bases between. This CDR3 contains 14 residues. CDR1 and CDR2 (germline): MNHNS, SASEGT. This TCR derives from a woman aged 55 to 70 in good health and CMV-seronegative. The source material was PBMCs. The chain combines TRBV6-1 with TRBJ2-7, with D possibly being TRBD1 (6 bases). The DNA of the CDR3 is TGTGCCAGCAGTGTAACAGGGAGCACCTACGAGCAGTACTTC. Encoded protein: CASSVTGSTYEQYF.